This is a list of T cell receptor beta chains from one sample in a study of blood T cell repertoires in COVID-19. Produced via immunoSEQ multiplex PCR; TCRdb's table is partial and in-frame only. Among around 300,000 clones, around 87% were seen once, and the ten largest hold roughly 2.1%. The sequencing sample was made of peripheral blood. Receptor source: a man aged 18 to 35 with active or convalescent COVID-19. Both conserved end residues are part of each CDR3.

CDR3	V	J
CASSDVAGGPYEQYF	TRBV6-1	TRBJ2-7
CASKTEYSGNTIYF	TRBV27	TRBJ1-3
CASSLEGQGSYEQYF	TRBV5-1	TRBJ2-7
CASSPRGVGSEAFF	TRBV28	TRBJ1-1
CASSAGANYGYTF	TRBV7-2	TRBJ1-2
CASSLPGQGALEKLFF	TRBV7-9	TRBJ1-4
CASSQDRENTEAFF	TRBV4-2	TRBJ1-1
CASSPRDTRSYEQYF	TRBV3-1/TRBV3-2	TRBJ2-7
CASSFRQGPGELFF	TRBV5-1	TRBJ2-2
CASSLAGGFSYEQYF	TRBV5-8	TRBJ2-7
CASSSIAGAPPTGELFF	TRBV7-2	TRBJ2-2
CASSFPGQPQHF	TRBV7-3	TRBJ1-5
CASSLGLAGGLSTQYF	TRBV5-1	TRBJ2-5
CASAYAPGLAGGQETQYF	TRBV28	TRBJ2-5
CASSHGEGLSEQYF	TRBV18	TRBJ2-7
CASSSQDREGITEAFF	TRBV11-1	TRBJ1-1
CASSLHHQGLAGDEQYF	TRBV28	TRBJ2-7
CASSIVSSYSYEQYF	TRBV19	TRBJ2-7
CASSFMVQTEAFF	TRBV12-3/TRBV12-4	TRBJ1-1
CASSFSGAYEQYF	TRBV28	TRBJ2-7
CASSIGPRSEQYF	TRBV19	TRBJ2-7
CASSQEDEVWGETNTEAFF	TRBV3-1/TRBV3-2	TRBJ1-1
CASSEARATDRGAEAFF	TRBV6-1	TRBJ1-1
CSVNAGENTEAFF	TRBV29-1	TRBJ1-1
CASSDLGQGSLYF	TRBV6-4	TRBJ2-7
CASSPKGETQYF	TRBV18	TRBJ2-5
CASSYFRGGRLEKLFF	TRBV6-5	TRBJ1-4
CASYDRQGWYGYTF	TRBV28	TRBJ1-2
CASSDSRLAHEQFF	TRBV6-4	TRBJ2-1
CASSPLGGRVNNEQFF	TRBV5-1	TRBJ2-1
CSVGGQSLYNEQFF	TRBV29-1	TRBJ2-1
CASRLEDRTSGANVLTF	TRBV5-4	TRBJ2-6
CASSASRETSTDTQYF	TRBV7-9	TRBJ2-3
CASSYSRAYEQYF	TRBV6-2/TRBV6-3	TRBJ2-7
CASSSRTDNSPLHF	TRBV5-4	TRBJ1-6
CASSLRGAPGGETQYF	TRBV5-1	TRBJ2-5
CARLRDNIAYEQYF	TRBV27	TRBJ2-7
CASSLVSNTEAFF	TRBV11-3	TRBJ1-1
CASSPSRTGLTGELFF	TRBV18	TRBJ2-2
CASRGQGQDIQYF	TRBV27	TRBJ2-4
CASSEPLATSSYNEQFF	TRBV2	TRBJ2-1
CASSVDSPMTSVSRVNEQFF	TRBV9	TRBJ2-1
CASNARGGDEQYF	TRBV6-5	TRBJ2-7
CASSIGLAGATGELFF	TRBV13	TRBJ2-2
CASMKAGVNEQYF	TRBV6-5	TRBJ2-7
CASSSVAGGSEQYF	TRBV5-4	TRBJ2-7